The clone carrying this T cell receptor (beta chain) has a single count. Libraries were prepared by immunoSEQ multiplex PCR; TCRdb keeps only in-frame clonotypes and omits some of them. The sample lists tens of thousands of clones; about three quarters were seen once. Patients in Seattle were enrolled during active infection, then followed longitudinally. This sample stems from a study of blood T cell repertoires in COVID-19. Germline V lookup: CDR1 KGHSH, CDR2 LQKENI. The trim removed 3 bases at V and 2 bases at J, leaving 6 bases unmatched. This CDR3 is 16 amino acids long. This chain connects TRBV18 to TRBJ2-3, with 9 bases matching TRBD2. Sequencing was performed on peripheral blood. The receptor was isolated from a man aged 25 to 40 with COVID-19, enrolled during active disease. The CDR3 sequence is CASSPVAGDYTDTQYF. The CDR3 DNA reads as TGTGCCAGCTCACCCGTAGCGGGGGACTACACAGATACGCAGTATTTT.